One T cell receptor beta chain is described in this entry. CDR3 size: 13 residues. V lost 6 bases, J lost 2 bases, and 10 bases lay in between. From germline, CDR1 is LNHDA and CDR2 SQIVND (reference sequence). The sample belongs to a study of shared clonotypes between healthy human individuals. Terminally differentiated effector memory CD45RA+ cells were excluded from the naive CD8 cells, which were CD45RO-negative and positively selected for CCR7. Sequencing was performed with immunoSEQ multiplex PCR; in TCRdb, only in-frame clones are kept and a portion is missing. The profile shows around 2,000,000 clones, approximately 95% of them singletons.

The V call is TRBV19, the J call TRBJ2-5; D is perhaps TRBD2 (5 bases). This TCR came from a man aged 18-30 years in good health. The specimen was naive CD8+ T cells sorted from blood. CDR3 residues: CASRPRGQETQYF. Here the CDR3 DNA reads TGTGCCAGTAGGCCCCGGGGACAAGAGACCCAGTACTTC. Supplemented by reference TRBV19 and TRBJ2-5, the full variable domain reads DGGITQSPKYLFRKEGQNVTLSCEQNLNHDAMYWYRQDPGQGLRLIYYSQIVNDFQKGDIAEGYSVSREKKESFPLTVTSAQKNPTAFYLCASRPRGQETQYFGPGTRLLVL.